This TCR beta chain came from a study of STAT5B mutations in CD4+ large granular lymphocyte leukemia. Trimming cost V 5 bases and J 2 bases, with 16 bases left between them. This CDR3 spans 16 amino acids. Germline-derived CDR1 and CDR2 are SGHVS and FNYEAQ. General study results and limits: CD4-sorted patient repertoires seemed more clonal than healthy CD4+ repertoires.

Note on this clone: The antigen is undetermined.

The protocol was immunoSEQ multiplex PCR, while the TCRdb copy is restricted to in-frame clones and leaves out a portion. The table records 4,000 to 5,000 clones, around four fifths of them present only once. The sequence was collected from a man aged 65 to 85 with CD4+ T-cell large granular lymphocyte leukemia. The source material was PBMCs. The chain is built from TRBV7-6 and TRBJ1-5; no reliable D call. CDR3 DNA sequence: TGTGCCAGCAGCCAACATAGTTCCTTAGGCAATCAGCCCCAGCATTTT. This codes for CASSQHSSLGNQPQHF.